This T cell receptor (beta chain) appears in the sequencing data of a study of blood T cell repertoires in COVID-19. Study background: There were acute and convalescent COVID-19 samples, and they came from the United States, Italy and Spain.

Per the germline V gene, CDR1 is SGHTA and CDR2 is FQGTGA. This CDR3 has 15 amino acids. Trimming took off 1 base at V and 4 bases at J, with 12 bases between the two ends. In the authors' methods: Reference gene primer amplification in the assay estimated nucleated cell counts. Assay: immunoSEQ multiplex PCR; the TCRdb copy retains only in-frame clones and omits some. V and J calls and clone size are those listed in that table; D and trimming were worked out from the DNA. The sample holds about 120,000 clones, 85% to 90% seen once. The V call is TRBV7-3, the J call TRBJ2-3; D possibly corresponds to TRBD2 (7 bases). What was sequenced was peripheral blood. The clonotype originates from a woman in her fifties or sixties with acute or convalescent COVID-19. CDR3 DNA sequence: TGTGCCAGCAGCTTAAACGGGGGGCACGCAGATACGCAGTATTTT. This codes for CASSLNGGHADTQYF.